This TCR beta chain was observed in a study of post-analysis software for immune sequencing data (dated by TCRdb to between 2015 and 2017). Some background on the complete study: Recorded disease courses included relapsing-remitting, secondary progressive and progressive-relapsing multiple sclerosis, with some patients lacking subtype annotation. The multiple sclerosis patient repertoires were compared with 10 to 12 previously published healthy control repertoires from donors aged roughly 6 to 27 years. A subset of samples was prepared in parallel using single-end sample barcoding, then pooled and co-amplified after Illumina adapter ligation. Broader findings and caveats from the paper: Roughly 5 TRBV segments, including TRBV5-6, TRBV5-1 and TRBV20-1, were significantly more frequent in patients than controls. Multiple sclerosis patients had significantly lower normalized Chao1 diversity than controls, a result that suggests substantial peripheral T-cell clonal expansion. Strong co-clustering of samples prepared in the same batch was shown by direct clustering with F measure, prompting a batch-effect correction. The control group was slightly older than the multiple sclerosis patient group.

The method was PCR. For sequencing, an Illumina HiSeq 2500 was employed. To reduce PCR and sequencing biases, unique molecular identifiers were incorporated into the TCR beta cDNA libraries. Every 1 to 10 million input T cells yielded approximately 500,000 cDNA molecules, meaning each molecule approximated one T cell. The patient libraries were prepared and sequenced using the same protocol as the earlier healthy control dataset. Samples belonging to the same batch were prepared together, multiplexed and sequenced on a shared HiSeq lane. Per the authors' processing: MIGEC handled the raw barcoded reads, throwing out single-read molecular identifier groups before consensus assembly and CDR3 extraction. VDJtools was used for post-analysis of the clonotype tables, with diversity normalized by down-sampling every dataset to the smallest sample size. To correct batch-related cross-sample contamination, repertoire overlap clustering matched CDR3 amino acid sequences but not nucleotide sequences. TCRdb's own reprocessing of the public reads used fastp at Q25 and MiXCR and kept productive beta chains. CDR3 protein sequences are deduplicated, and each keeps its most common genes and DNA. TCRdb, rather than the study authors, made the V and J calls. The table for this sample lists about 400,000 distinct CDR3 sequences; less than 40% of them were counted only once. The ten most abundant clones make up about an eighth of the sample.

Trimming takes 6 bases from V and 4 bases from J, and the germline ends sit 16 bases apart. Counted from cysteine to phenylalanine, this CDR3 has 15 amino acids. Of the read, only the CDR3 DNA is kept; its 45 bases are in frame from base 1. From a lookup of the germline V gene, CDR1 and CDR2 are MNHEY and SVGEGT. To demonstrate the VDJtools post-analysis software, the study profiled TCR beta repertoires from the peripheral blood of some 13 young patients with multiple sclerosis. The multiple sclerosis patients were children and adolescents ranging in age from roughly 6 to 15 years. A remark on this clonotype: No antigen is known for it. No much larger clone exists at a distance of one base, and base qualities are not known.

The rearranged chain carries TRBV6-2 or TRBV6-3 and TRBJ1-5; too little of a D gene remains to name it. This receptor was taken from a girl aged 5-17 years with multiple sclerosis. The sample consisted of blood. The DNA sequence is TGTGCCAGCAGGGGGAGAGTCGGGGAAAATCAGCCCCAGCATTTT. It specifies CASRGRVGENQPQHF.